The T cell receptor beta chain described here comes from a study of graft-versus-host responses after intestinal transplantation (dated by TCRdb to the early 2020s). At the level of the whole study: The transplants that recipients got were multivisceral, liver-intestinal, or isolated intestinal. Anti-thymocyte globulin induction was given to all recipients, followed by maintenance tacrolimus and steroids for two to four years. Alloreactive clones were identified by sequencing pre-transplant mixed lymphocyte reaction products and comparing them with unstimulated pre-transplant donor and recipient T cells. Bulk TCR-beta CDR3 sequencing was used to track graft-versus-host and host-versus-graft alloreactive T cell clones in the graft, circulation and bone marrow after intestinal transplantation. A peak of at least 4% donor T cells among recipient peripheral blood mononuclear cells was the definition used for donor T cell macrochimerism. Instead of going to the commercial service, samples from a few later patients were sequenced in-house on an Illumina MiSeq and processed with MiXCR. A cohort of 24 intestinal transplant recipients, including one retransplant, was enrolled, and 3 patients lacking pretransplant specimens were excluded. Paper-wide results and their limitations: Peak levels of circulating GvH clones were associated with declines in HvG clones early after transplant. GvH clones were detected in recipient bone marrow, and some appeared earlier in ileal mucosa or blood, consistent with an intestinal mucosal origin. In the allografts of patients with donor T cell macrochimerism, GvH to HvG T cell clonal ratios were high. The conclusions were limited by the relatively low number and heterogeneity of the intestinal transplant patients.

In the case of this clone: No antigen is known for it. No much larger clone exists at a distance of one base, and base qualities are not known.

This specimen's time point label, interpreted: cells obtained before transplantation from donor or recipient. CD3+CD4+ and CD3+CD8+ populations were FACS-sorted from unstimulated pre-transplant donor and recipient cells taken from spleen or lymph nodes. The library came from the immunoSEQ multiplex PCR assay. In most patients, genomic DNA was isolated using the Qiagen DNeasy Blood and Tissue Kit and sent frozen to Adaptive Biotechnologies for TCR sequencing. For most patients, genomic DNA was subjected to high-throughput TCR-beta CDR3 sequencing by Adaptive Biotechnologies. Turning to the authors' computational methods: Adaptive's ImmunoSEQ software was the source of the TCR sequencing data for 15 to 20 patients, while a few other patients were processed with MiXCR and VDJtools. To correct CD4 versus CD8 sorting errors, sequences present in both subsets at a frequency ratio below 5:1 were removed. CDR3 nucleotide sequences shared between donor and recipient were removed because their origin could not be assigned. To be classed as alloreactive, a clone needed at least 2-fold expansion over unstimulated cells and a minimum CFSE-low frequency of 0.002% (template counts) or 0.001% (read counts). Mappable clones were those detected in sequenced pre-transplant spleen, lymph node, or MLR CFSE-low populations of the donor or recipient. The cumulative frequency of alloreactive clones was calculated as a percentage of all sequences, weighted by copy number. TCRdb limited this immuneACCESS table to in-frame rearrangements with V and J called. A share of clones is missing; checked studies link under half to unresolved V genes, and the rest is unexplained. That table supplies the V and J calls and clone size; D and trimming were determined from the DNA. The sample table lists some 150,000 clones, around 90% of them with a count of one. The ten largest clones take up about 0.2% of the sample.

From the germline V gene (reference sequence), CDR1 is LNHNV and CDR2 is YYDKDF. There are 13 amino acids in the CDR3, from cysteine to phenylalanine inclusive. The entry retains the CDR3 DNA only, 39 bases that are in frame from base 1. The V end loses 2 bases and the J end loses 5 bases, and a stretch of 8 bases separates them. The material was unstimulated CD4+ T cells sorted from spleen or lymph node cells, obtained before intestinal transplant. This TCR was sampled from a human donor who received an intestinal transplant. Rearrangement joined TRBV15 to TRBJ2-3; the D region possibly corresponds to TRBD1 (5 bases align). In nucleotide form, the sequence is TGTGCCACCAGCAGACCACAGGAAGATACGCAGTATTTT. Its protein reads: CATSRPQEDTQYF. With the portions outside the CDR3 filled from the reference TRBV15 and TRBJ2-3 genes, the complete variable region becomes DAMVIQNPRYQVTQFGKPVTLSCSQTLNHNVMYWYQQKSSQAPKLLFHYYDKDFNNEADTPDNFQSRRPNTSFCFLDIRSPGLGDTAMYLCATSRPQEDTQYFGPGTRLTVL.